This passage covers 26 T cell receptor beta chains from one sample sequenced in a study of OX40 agonist ivuxolimab in advanced cancers. TCRdb's table, derived via immunoSEQ multiplex PCR, lists solely in-frame clones and lacks some. The sample has approximately 59,000 clones, over 80% seen once. The specimen comprised CD4+ or CD8+ T cells sorted from blood, sampled in a trial of the OX40 agonist ivuxolimab. The receptor set was obtained from an adult with an advanced solid tumor such as melanoma, head and neck, liver or kidney cancer.

This clone has more than one count but fewer than ten. The V gene is TRBV28, the J gene TRBJ1-5, with D tentatively TRBD1 (6 bases). This CDR3 contains 16 residues. Trimming shortened V by 3 bases and J by 4 bases, and 16 bases separated the two germline ends. Germline V gene data show CDR1 as MDHEN and CDR2 as SYDVKM. This chain's CDR3 is CASSFGTRGMNQPQHF. CDR3 coding DNA: TGTGCCAGCAGTTTTGGGACAAGGGGTATGAATCAGCCCCAGCATTTT.

The rearrangement links TRBV4-1 to TRBJ2-2; 7 bases are a match to TRBD2. Trimming took 1 base from V and 2 from J; bases not matched to a gene: 13. Germline lookup yields CDR1 MGHRA and CDR2 YSYEKL. The CDR3 sequence is 19 residues long. The CDR3 nucleotides are TGCGCCAGCAGCCAAGTCGCGGGAGTCCATTATAAAAACACCGGGGAGCTGTTTTTT. Its translation is CASSQVAGVHYKNTGELFF.

The J gene is TRBJ2-1, the V gene TRBV7-9, with 8 bases matching TRBD2. CDR3 length: 16 amino acids. CDR1 is SEHNR, CDR2 FQNEAQ, per germline (reference sequence). J lost 6 bases, V lost 2 bases, and 9 bases had no gene match. The CDR3 DNA sequence: TGTGCCAGCAGCTTACGACTTACTAGCGGCGGCAATGAGCAGTTCTTC. Amino acids: CASSLRLTSGGNEQFF.

Worth noting for this clone: The junction shows a germline mismatch at one end, possibly a read error. V and J are TRBV7-9 and TRBJ2-1; 7 nucleotides align to TRBD2. This CDR3 region has 11 residues. Looked up from germline, CDR1 is SEHNR and CDR2 is FQNEAQ (reference sequence). Here the CDR3 DNA reads TGTGCCAGCAGCTGGGGACCGGCGGGGGTCTTC. The encoded protein is CASSWGPAGVF.

The chain couples TRBV19 to TRBJ1-5, with no clear D. CDR3 length equals 15 residues. The V gene lost 1 base and the J gene lost 4 bases, with 11 bases spanning the gap. The germline CDR1 and CDR2 sequences are LNHDA and SQIVND (reference sequence). CDR3 loop: CASSIAAVGNQPQHF. The DNA of the CDR3 is TGTGCCAGTAGTATAGCCGCCGTAGGGAATCAGCCCCAGCATTTT.

This clone was counted a few times. The V and J genes are TRBV19 and TRBJ1-5; D gene uncertain. CDR1 LNHDA and CDR2 SQIVND come from the germline V gene (reference sequence). V gave up 4 bases and J gave up 2 bases, with 15 bases separating them. This CDR3 comprises 16 residues. DNA for the CDR3: TGTGCCAGTAGTACTTCGAGGAGGGAAGGCAATCAGCCCCAGCATTTT. Translated, it gives CASSTSRREGNQPQHF.

This clone was found a few times. The chain has TRBV5-6 and TRBJ2-5, with a possible D match to TRBD1 (6 bases). This CDR3 region has 13 residues. The V end lost 6 bases, the J end lost 2 bases, and 11 bases lay between the germline ends. Per the germline V gene, CDR1 is SGHDT and CDR2 is YYEEEE. CDR3 region: CASTRTVQETQYF. The DNA of the CDR3 is TGTGCCAGCACCAGGACAGTACAAGAGACCCAGTACTTC.

This clone was counted a few times. The chain uses TRBV2 and TRBJ1-3; D not certain. This CDR3 has 15 amino acids. CDR1 SNHLY and CDR2 FYNNEI come from the germline V gene. Trimming left V 10 bases short and J 0 bases short, with 16 bases between. In DNA, the CDR3 is TGTGCCACCCAATGGAAACCGAGCTCTGGAAACACCATATATTTT. Translating gives CATQWKPSSGNTIYF.

This clone was seen only once. The rearrangement links TRBV5-1 to TRBJ1-1; D is possibly TRBD1 (5 bases). CDR3 length: 15 residues. The V gene lost 0 bases and the J gene lost 5 bases, with 14 bases spanning the gap. Per germline, CDR1 SGHRS and CDR2 YFSETQ. CDR3 protein: CASSLDPGGGTEAFF. CDR3 bases: TGCGCCAGCAGCTTGGACCCTGGGGGGGGAACTGAAGCTTTCTTT.

The chain couples TRBV4-1 to TRBJ1-2; D perhaps matches TRBD1 (5 bases). The ends were cut back, 0 bases at V and 8 bases at J, with 16 bases in the middle. Per the germline V gene, CDR1 is MGHRA and CDR2 is YSYEKL. This CDR3 region has 15 residues. This chain's CDR3 is CASSQEGRDVYGYTF. Written as DNA, the CDR3 is TGCGCCAGCAGCCAAGAGGGCAGGGATGTCTACGGCTACACCTTC.

Note on this clone: Compared with germline, one end of the junction differs, possibly owing to a read error. The V gene is TRBV7-9, the J gene TRBJ1-3; 7 positions match TRBD1. CDR1 is SEHNR, CDR2 FQNEAQ, per germline (reference sequence). The CDR3 totals 15 residues. CDR3 loop: CASSSQGLRGSTIYF. The CDR3 DNA reads as TGTGCCAGCAGCTCACAGGGGTTGAGAGGAAGCACCATATATTTT.

The chain uses TRBV7-3 and TRBJ2-5, with D unclear. V was cut by 0 bases and J by 2 bases, with 4 bases left in between. CDR1 SGHTA and CDR2 FQGTGA come from the germline V gene. The CDR3 is 13 residues long. The CDR3 loop is CASSLTLQETQYF. For the CDR3, the DNA is TGTGCCAGCAGCTTAACTCTACAAGAGACCCAGTACTTC. The complete variable domain, with remaining parts taken from reference TRBV7-3 and TRBJ2-5, reads GAGVSQTPSNKVTEKGKYVELRCDPISGHTALYWYRQSLGQGPEFLIYFQGTGAADDSGLPNDRFFAVRPEGSVSTLKIQRTERGDSAVYLCASSLTLQETQYFGPGTRLLVL.

The rearrangement links TRBV19 to TRBJ2-5, with a weak D call TRBD2 (7 bases). Trimming stripped 8 bases from V and 4 bases from J, with 17 bases between. Germline V CDR1 and CDR2: LNHDA, SQIVND (reference sequence). The CDR3 is 14 residues long. The CDR3 sequence: CASHGLGGRETQYF. In nucleotides, the CDR3 is TGTGCCAGTCACGGCTTGGGGGGGCGAGAGACCCAGTACTTC.

This clone appeared a few times. The genes are TRBV5-1 and TRBJ2-3, with 10 bases identical to TRBD2. Germline-derived CDR1 and CDR2 are SGHRS and YFSETQ. This CDR3 comprises 16 residues. J was trimmed by 3 bases and V by 3 bases; bases with no gene match: 7. For the CDR3, the DNA is TGCGCCAGCAGCTCGGGGACTAGCGTGGTAACAGATACGCAGTATTTT. Its translation: CASSSGTSVVTDTQYF.

The chain combines TRBV19 with TRBJ1-1; TRBD1 agrees at 10 bases. The J segment lost 0 bases and the V segment lost 10 bases, leaving 11 bases of the junction unmatched. Germline V lookup: CDR1 LNHDA, CDR2 SQIVND (reference sequence). The CDR3 sequence is 16 residues long. CDR3 protein: CATTPWDRGLNTEAFF. For the CDR3, the DNA is TGTGCCACCACCCCTTGGGACAGGGGCCTGAACACTGAAGCTTTCTTT. Combining the CDR3 with reference TRBV19 and TRBJ1-1 gives the whole variable domain DGGITQSPKYLFRKEGQNVTLSCEQNLNHDAMYWYRQDPGQGLRLIYYSQIVNDFQKGDIAEGYSVSREKKESFPLTVTSAQKNPTAFYLCATTPWDRGLNTEAFFGQGTRLTVV.

The chain joins TRBV7-2 to TRBJ2-7; 8 bases are shared with TRBD2. V lost 6 bases to trimming and J lost 3 bases; unmatched junction nucleotides: 16. CDR1 and CDR2 (germline): SGHTA, FQGNSA. This CDR3 region has 17 residues. The CDR3 spells CASSDRGGAGKNYEQYF. In DNA, the CDR3 is TGTGCCAGCAGTGACCGGGGGGGCGCGGGCAAAAACTACGAGCAGTACTTC.

The rearrangement links TRBV9 to TRBJ2-7; perhaps TRBD2 as D (6 bases). Germline-derived CDR1 and CDR2 are SGDLS and YYNGEE. V lost 7 bases to trimming and J lost 3 bases, with 11 bases between them. CDR3 length equals 12 residues. CDR3 coding DNA: TGTGCCAGCTCCGACGGGAGCTACGAGCAGTACTTC. It translates to CASSDGSYEQYF.

The chain carries TRBV5-6 and TRBJ2-5; D may be TRBD2 (6 bases). Germline lookup yields CDR1 SGHDT and CDR2 YYEEEE. The length of the CDR3 is 14 residues. The ends were cut back, 6 bases at V and 4 bases at J, with 16 bases in the middle. The CDR3 bases are TGTGCCAGCACCCATCTGGGCGGGGCAGAGACCCAGTACTTC. This codes for CASTHLGGAETQYF.

This chain joins TRBV10-3 and TRBJ2-7; the D is unclear. The V gene lost 6 bases and the J gene lost 5 bases, with 14 bases spanning the gap. The CDR3 extends over 13 amino acids. Per germline, CDR1 ENHRY and CDR2 SYGVKD. The CDR3 nucleotides are TGTGCCATCAGACCCCCCCTTACTGACGAGCAGTACTTC. It specifies CAIRPPLTDEQYF.

J is TRBJ2-3 and V is TRBV2; either TRBD1 or TRBD2 may fit D (7 bases each). Trimming took 5 bases from V and 0 from J, leaving 27 bases between them. The germline V gene encodes CDR1 SNHLY and CDR2 FYNNEI. The CDR3 length is 20 residues. The CDR3 region is CASSTPTGRVSGSSTDTQYF. The CDR3, as DNA: TGTGCCAGCAGTACCCCGACAGGGAGGGTTTCGGGGTCTAGCACAGATACGCAGTATTTT.

The chain recombines TRBV28 with TRBJ2-7; D uncertain. Trimming took off 4 bases at V and 4 bases at J, with 8 bases between the two ends. The CDR3 is 12 residues long. Per the germline V gene, CDR1 is MDHEN and CDR2 is SYDVKM. This chain's CDR3 is CASSWGFYEQYF. CDR3 coding DNA: TGTGCCAGCAGTTGGGGATTTTACGAGCAGTACTTC.

V is TRBV4-2 and J is TRBJ1-1; TRBD1 might be the D (6 bases). Trimming left V 6 bases short and J 1 base short, with 18 bases between. Germline V gene sequence: CDR1 LGHNA, CDR2 YNFKEQ. This CDR3 comprises 16 residues. The CDR3 nucleotides are TGTGCCAGCAGACACGTTGGGGGCCGAACGAACACTGAAGCTTTCTTT. Residues: CASRHVGGRTNTEAFF.

This chain joins TRBV27 and TRBJ2-3; no definite D call. The germline V gene encodes CDR1 MNHEY and CDR2 SMNVEV (reference sequence). The CDR3 consists of 11 residues. Deletions cut 3 bases from V and 6 bases from J, with 4 bases between. The CDR3 DNA reads as TGTGCCAGCAGTTTCTACGATACGCAGTATTTT. Translation gives CASSFYDTQYF.

This clone was observed a single time. The chain uses TRBV5-1 and TRBJ2-2; 10 bases are a match to TRBD2. Unmatched junction bases numbered 2, after V lost 0 bases and J lost 6 bases. The germline V gene has CDR1 SGHRS and CDR2 YFSETQ. The CDR3 has 15 amino acids. The CDR3 sequence is CASSLDLAGAGELFF. CDR3 nucleotides: TGCGCCAGCAGCTTGGATCTAGCGGGAGCCGGGGAGCTGTTTTTT.

The chain carries TRBV4-2 and TRBJ1-3, with TRBD1 as a possible D gene (5 bases). V was trimmed by 4 bases and J by 4 bases, leaving 17 bases between them. Looked up from germline, CDR1 is LGHNA and CDR2 is YNFKEQ. This CDR3 contains 16 residues. The CDR3 DNA sequence: TGTGCCAGCAGCCGCCAGGGAGGTTTGGAAGGAAACACCATATATTTT. Translation: CASSRQGGLEGNTIYF.

Only a few counts were recorded for this clone. The CDR3: CASSLNRGTYNEQFF. Here the CDR3 DNA reads TGTGCCAGCAGCCTCAACAGGGGGACCTACAATGAGCAGTTCTTC. J is TRBJ2-1 and V is TRBV7-3; 8 bases are a match to TRBD1. The V gene end was trimmed by 5 bases and the J gene end by 2 bases; junction bases not matched to a gene: 5. The CDR3 is made up of 15 amino acids. CDR1 and CDR2 from the germline V gene are SGHTA and FQGTGA.